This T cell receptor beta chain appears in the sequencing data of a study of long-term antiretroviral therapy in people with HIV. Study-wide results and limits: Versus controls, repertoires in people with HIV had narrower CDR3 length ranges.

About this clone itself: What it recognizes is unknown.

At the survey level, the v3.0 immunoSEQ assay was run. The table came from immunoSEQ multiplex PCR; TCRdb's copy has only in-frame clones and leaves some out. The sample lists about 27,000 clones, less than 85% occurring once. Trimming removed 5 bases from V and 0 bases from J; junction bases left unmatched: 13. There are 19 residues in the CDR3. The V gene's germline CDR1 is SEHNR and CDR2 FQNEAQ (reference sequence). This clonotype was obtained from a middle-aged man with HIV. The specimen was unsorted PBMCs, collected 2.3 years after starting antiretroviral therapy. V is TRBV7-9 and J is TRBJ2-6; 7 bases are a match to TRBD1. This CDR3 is CASSTQTGRETSGANVLTF. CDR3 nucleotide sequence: TGTGCCAGCAGCACCCAGACAGGGAGAGAAACCTCTGGGGCCAACGTCCTGACTTTC.